Following are 32 T cell receptor beta chains from one sample sequenced in a study of blood T cell repertoires in COVID-19. Generated by immunoSEQ multiplex PCR, the TCRdb table keeps only in-frame clones and is missing some. The sample shows 190,000 or so clones, around 80% of them seen only once. Sequencing was carried out using peripheral blood. The origin of the receptors is a woman older than 75 with active or convalescent COVID-19.

The chain links TRBV6-5 to TRBJ1-4; D is possibly TRBD1 (6 bases). The germline V gene encodes CDR1 MNHEY and CDR2 SVGAGI. The CDR3 contains 13 residues. The V end lost 6 bases, the J end lost 3 bases, and 8 bases lay between the germline ends. CDR3 coding DNA: TGTGCCAGCAGACAGGGCCCTAATGAAAAACTGTTTTTT. Protein: CASRQGPNEKLFF.

The J gene is TRBJ1-2, the V gene TRBV30, with TRBD1 matching over 7 bases. The CDR3 is 14 residues long. V dropped 2 bases and J dropped 5; count of bases not matched to a gene: 8. Germline CDR1 reads GTSNPN; CDR2 reads SVGIG (reference sequence). CDR3 DNA: TGTGCCTGGAGTAAAGGGACAGTTGGTTATGGCTACACCTTC. This translates into CAWSKGTVGYGYTF.

This clone has just a few counts. The chain couples TRBV19 to TRBJ1-5; 9 bases line up with TRBD1. Germline V CDR1 and CDR2: LNHDA, SQIVND (reference sequence). The junction had 9 bases not matched to a gene; V was cut back by 7 bases and J by 2 bases. CDR3 size: 16 residues. The CDR3 here is CASTRTGAAGNQPQHF. CDR3 in DNA: TGTGCCAGTACCAGGACAGGGGCCGCGGGCAATCAGCCCCAGCATTTT.

This chain joins TRBV5-1 and TRBJ2-3; TRBD2 might be the D (5 bases). Trimming pared 0 bases from V and 2 bases from J, leaving 13 bases between. This CDR3 region has 16 residues. Germline CDR1 is SGHRS and CDR2 is YFSETQ. The CDR3 sequence: CASSLDSDSLTDTQYF. CDR3 DNA: TGCGCCAGCAGCTTGGACTCGGACTCCCTCACAGATACGCAGTATTTT. Full variable domain (rest looked up from reference TRBV5-1 and TRBJ2-3): KAGVTQTPRYLIKTRGQQVTLSCSPISGHRSVSWYQQTPGQGLQFLFEYFSETQRNKGNFPGRFSGRQFSNSRSEMNVSTLELGDSALYLCASSLDSDSLTDTQYFGPGTRLTVL.

The rearrangement uses TRBV5-6 and TRBJ1-5, with TRBD1 identical over 10 bases. The length of the CDR3 is 15 residues. The junction had 4 bases not matched to a gene; V was cut back by 1 base and J by 6 bases. CDR1 and CDR2 from the germline V gene are SGHDT and YYEEEE. This chain's CDR3 is CASSLWDRGSQPQHF. Written as DNA, the CDR3 is TGTGCCAGCAGCTTGTGGGACAGGGGTAGTCAGCCCCAGCATTTT.

This chain uses TRBV7-2 with TRBJ2-1, with TRBD2 identical over 11 bases. The germline CDR1 and CDR2 sequences are SGHTA and FQGNSA. V lost 6 bases, J lost 8 bases, and 9 bases stayed unmatched. This CDR3 is built from 15 residues. The CDR3 nucleotides are TGTGCCAGCAGTGCTACTAGCGGGGGAGTTGATGAGCAGTTCTTC. This translates into CASSATSGGVDEQFF.

The chain has TRBV7-9 and TRBJ1-5; unclear D gene. V shed 5 bases and J shed 6 bases, with 8 bases lying between them. The germline V gene has CDR1 SEHNR and CDR2 FQNEAQ (reference sequence). This CDR3 has 12 residues. CDR3 loop: CASSAGSQPQHF. CDR3 DNA: TGTGCCAGCAGCGCGGGGAGTCAGCCCCAGCATTTT.

This chain uses TRBV18 with TRBJ2-5; D is perhaps TRBD1 (6 bases). The CDR3 is made up of 13 amino acids. Trimming took off 3 bases at V and 3 bases at J, with 8 bases between the two ends. The V gene's germline CDR1 is KGHSH and CDR2 LQKENI. In DNA form, the CDR3 reads TGTGCCAGCTCACCTCAGGGGAAAGAGACCCAGTACTTC. Its protein product is CASSPQGKETQYF.

The chain couples TRBV28 to TRBJ2-3; tentative D call: TRBD2 (6 bases). The CDR3 contains 16 residues. V gave up 2 bases and J gave up 1 base, with 13 bases separating them. The germline CDR1 and CDR2 sequences are MDHEN and SYDVKM. DNA of the CDR3: TGTGCCAGCAGTTTACGTCTGGGAGGACGCACAGATACGCAGTATTTT. This codes for CASSLRLGGRTDTQYF.

The genes are TRBV5-1 and TRBJ1-6, with 9 positions matching TRBD1. The CDR3 has 16 amino acids. The trim removed 4 bases at V and 1 base at J, leaving 3 bases unmatched. Germline V CDR1 and CDR2: SGHRS, YFSETQ. The CDR3 sequence: CASSGDRESYNSPLHF. The CDR3 bases are TGCGCCAGCAGCGGGGACAGGGAGTCCTATAATTCACCCCTCCACTTT.

This chain links TRBV28 with TRBJ2-7; 9 bases are shared with TRBD1. V was clipped by 3 bases and J by 1 base; unmatched bases: 1. This CDR3 comprises 14 residues. The germline V gene has CDR1 MDHEN and CDR2 SYDVKM. DNA for the CDR3: TGTGCCAGCAGTTTGGGACAGGGTTCCTACGAGCAGTACTTC. Its translation is CASSLGQGSYEQYF.

The chain joins TRBV29-1 to TRBJ1-1, with 11 bases fitting TRBD1. The J segment lost 5 bases and the V segment lost 6 bases, leaving 5 bases of the junction unmatched. The CDR3 has 13 amino acids. Germline V gene sequence: CDR1 SQVTM, CDR2 ANQGSEA. In DNA form, the CDR3 reads TGCAGCGTGGCCGGGACAGGGGGTACTGAAGCTTTCTTT. Amino acid sequence: CSVAGTGGTEAFF.

V gene TRBV2 combines with J gene TRBJ1-4; TRBD1 might be the D (5 bases). Per germline, CDR1 SNHLY and CDR2 FYNNEI. The CDR3 totals 16 residues. V lost 5 bases and J 5 bases, leaving 18 bases between the germline ends. The CDR3 sequence: CASSFGAAGPNEKLFF. The CDR3 region has the DNA TGTGCCAGCAGTTTTGGGGCGGCCGGCCCCAATGAAAAACTGTTTTTT. Complete variable domain (other parts from reference TRBV2 and TRBJ1-4): EPEVTQTPSHQVTQMGQEVILRCVPISNHLYFYWYRQILGQKVEFLVSFYNNEISEKSEIFDDQFSVERPDGSNFTLKIRSTKLEDSAMYFCASSFGAAGPNEKLFFGSGTQLSVL.

The rearrangement links TRBV5-4 to TRBJ2-1, with 8 bases identical to TRBD1. This CDR3 has 14 amino acids. J gave up 10 bases and V 4 bases, and 10 bases lay outside the gene matches. Germline V gives CDR1 SGHNT, CDR2 YYREEE (reference sequence). The CDR3 nucleotides are TGTGCCAGCAGCGGGCAGGAGGGGACAGGCGAGCAGTTCTTC. Protein sequence: CASSGQEGTGEQFF.

This chain links TRBV5-6 with TRBJ1-1, with D unresolved. Trimming removed 1 base from V and 3 bases from J, with 10 bases in between. The CDR3 runs to 14 residues. Germline-derived CDR1 and CDR2 are SGHDT and YYEEEE. CDR3 sequence (DNA): TGTGCCAGCAGCTTGTCTTTAATCGACACTGAAGCTTTCTTT. Protein: CASSLSLIDTEAFF.

This clone has only a few counts. The J gene is TRBJ1-1, the V gene TRBV29-1, with D uncertain. Germline CDR1 is SQVTM and CDR2 is ANQGSEA. With 8 bases removed from V and 1 base from J, the gap between germline ends came to 11 bases. This CDR3 contains 12 residues. CDR3 in DNA: TGCAGCTTCTCGGCGGGGAACACTGAAGCTTTCTTT. It encodes CSFSAGNTEAFF.

V usage is TRBV27 and J usage is TRBJ1-5; maybe TRBD1 (6 bases). The CDR3 contains 14 residues. Germline V gene lookup returns CDR1 MNHEY and CDR2 SMNVEV (reference sequence). Trimming took off 4 bases at V and 0 bases at J, with 7 bases between the two ends. The CDR3: CASSSGDSNQPQHF. The DNA of the CDR3 is TGTGCCAGCAGTTCAGGGGATAGCAATCAGCCCCAGCATTTT.

This chain uses TRBV7-8 with TRBJ2-2; D is possibly TRBD1 (5 bases). The V end lost 1 base, the J end lost 4 bases, and 16 bases lay between the germline ends. In germline, CDR1 is SGHVS, CDR2 FQNEAQ. This CDR3 has 17 amino acids. The CDR3 protein is CASSLVAWQGRTGELFF. As DNA, the CDR3 is TGTGCCAGCAGCTTAGTAGCCTGGCAGGGCCGCACCGGGGAGCTGTTTTTT.

The chain couples TRBV6-6 to TRBJ2-1; no firm D call. The V end was cut by 8 bases, the J end by 6 bases, with 8 bases between. From germline, CDR1 is MNHNY and CDR2 SVGAGI (reference sequence). This CDR3 is built from 11 residues. The CDR3 DNA sequence: TGTGCCAGCGGTTCTAGCAATGAGCAGTTCTTC. Its protein is CASGSSNEQFF.

The rearrangement joins TRBV2 to TRBJ2-5, with D perhaps TRBD2 (5 bases). The CDR3 runs 14 residues. Germline CDR1 and CDR2: SNHLY and FYNNEI. Between the trimmed V and J ends, which lost 1 base and 6 bases, there was a span of 12 bases. Written as DNA, the CDR3 is TGTGCCAGCAGTGAAGGTCTAGCTCTCCAGACCCAGTACTTC. This encodes CASSEGLALQTQYF.

This clone has a single count. The chain is built from TRBV3-1 (or the pseudogene TRBV3-2) and TRBJ1-6; TRBD1 agrees at 9 bases. The germline gives CDR1 LGHDT, CDR2 YNNKEL (reference sequence). The CDR3 is made up of 16 amino acids. The trim removed 6 bases at V and 2 bases at J, leaving 5 bases unmatched. As DNA, the CDR3 is TGTGCCAGCAGTCGCACAGGGGGCCCCTATAATTCACCCCTCCACTTT. Translation: CASSRTGGPYNSPLHF.

This clone was observed once. This chain uses TRBV19 with TRBJ2-2, with D possibly TRBD1 on 6 matching bases. Germline V CDR1 and CDR2: LNHDA, SQIVND (reference sequence). CDR3 length equals 14 residues. V was trimmed by 7 bases and J by 2 bases, leaving 11 bases between them. This CDR3 reads CASIQGPNTGELFF. CDR3 nucleotides: TGTGCCAGTATTCAGGGGCCTAACACCGGGGAGCTGTTTTTT.

V usage is TRBV6-4 and J usage is TRBJ2-3, with D tentatively TRBD1 (5 bases). The CDR3 sequence is 15 residues long. The germline V gene has CDR1 MRHNA and CDR2 SNTAGT. V shed 5 bases and J shed 0 bases, with 12 bases lying between them. The CDR3 here is CASSTDSFSTDTQYF. Here the CDR3 DNA reads TGTGCCAGCAGTACAGACAGCTTCAGCACAGATACGCAGTATTTT.

The chain couples TRBV28 to TRBJ2-7; D is undetermined. Trimming cost V 1 base and J 4 bases, with 8 bases left between them. Germline values: CDR1 MDHEN, CDR2 SYDVKM. There are 13 residues in the CDR3. The chain's CDR3 is CASSLYGGYEQYF. As DNA, the CDR3 is TGTGCCAGCAGTTTATATGGCGGATACGAGCAGTACTTC.

The chain is built from TRBV5-4 and TRBJ2-1, with TRBD2 matching 9 bases. Germline V CDR1 and CDR2: SGHNT, YYREEE (reference sequence). Trimming cost V 1 base and J 9 bases; bases outside gene matches: 14. The CDR3 covers 17 residues. CDR3 region: CASSLSSGVTSWVEQFF. The CDR3 DNA is TGTGCCAGCAGCTTGTCTAGCGGGGTGACCTCGTGGGTTGAGCAGTTCTTC.

This sequence joins TRBV4-3 and TRBJ1-1, with 7 bases matching TRBD1. The germline CDR1 and CDR2 sequences are LGHNA and YSLEER. The CDR3 is made up of 16 amino acids. V lost 2 bases and J lost 0; bases outside the gene matches: 6. The CDR3 loop is CASSQTTGQMNTEAFF. The CDR3 nucleotides read TGCGCCAGCAGCCAAACGACGGGACAGATGAACACTGAAGCTTTCTTT.

V and J are TRBV19 and TRBJ1-2; no clear D gene. The CDR3 sequence is 15 residues long. V gave up 3 bases and J gave up 5 bases, with 16 bases separating them. CDR1 is LNHDA and CDR2 is SQIVND in the germline V gene (reference sequence). The CDR3: CASSMGIVGSYGYTF. In DNA form, the CDR3 reads TGTGCCAGTAGTATGGGGATAGTGGGGAGTTATGGCTACACCTTC.

The V gene is TRBV28, the J gene TRBJ1-1; weak D call: TRBD1 (5 bases). The CDR3 is made up of 13 amino acids. Per germline, CDR1 MDHEN and CDR2 SYDVKM. V dropped 5 bases and J dropped 7 bases, with 14 bases sitting between them. The CDR3 sequence: CASSSPGEDEAFF. Here the CDR3 DNA reads TGTGCCAGCAGTAGCCCGGGGGAGGATGAAGCTTTCTTT. The whole variable domain, filled in from reference TRBV28 and TRBJ1-1, reads DVKVTQSSRYLVKRTGEKVFLECVQDMDHENMFWYRQDPGLGLRLIYFSYDVKMKEKGDIPEGYSVSREKKERFSLILESASTNQTSMYLCASSSPGEDEAFFGQGTRLTVV.

The chain combines TRBV27 with TRBJ2-7; D call uncertain. CDR1 and CDR2 from the germline V gene are MNHEY and SMNVEV (reference sequence). The V and J ends lost 3 bases and 6 bases respectively, with 15 bases between them. The CDR3 sequence is 14 residues long. This CDR3 is CASSFLSPSSEQYF. In DNA, the CDR3 is TGTGCCAGCAGTTTCTTATCTCCGTCTTCCGAGCAGTACTTC.

The chain is built from TRBV28 and TRBJ2-2; D call uncertain. CDR1 is MDHEN, CDR2 SYDVKM, per germline. This CDR3 has 14 amino acids. The V gene lost 3 bases and the J gene lost 4 bases, with 9 bases spanning the gap. The CDR3 protein is CASSFSAFTGELFF. In DNA form, the CDR3 reads TGTGCCAGCAGTTTTAGTGCATTCACCGGGGAGCTGTTTTTT.

The rearrangement joins TRBV19 to TRBJ1-1; TRBD1 matches at 9 bases. J gave up 4 bases and V 8 bases, and 8 bases lay outside the gene matches. This CDR3 comprises 14 residues. The germline CDR1 and CDR2 sequences are LNHDA and SQIVND (reference sequence). CDR3 sequence: CASGRDRVPTEAFF. The DNA for the CDR3 is TGTGCCAGTGGCCGGGACAGGGTCCCCACTGAAGCTTTCTTT.

V and J are TRBV2 and TRBJ1-5; TRBD1 matches 10 bases. CDR1 and CDR2 from the germline V gene are SNHLY and FYNNEI. CDR3 length equals 15 residues. The V segment lost 4 bases and the J segment 6 bases; nucleotides outside the gene matches: 6. The CDR3 spells CASSGTGGLGQPQHF. The CDR3 DNA follows: TGTGCCAGCAGTGGGACAGGGGGGCTCGGTCAGCCCCAGCATTTT.